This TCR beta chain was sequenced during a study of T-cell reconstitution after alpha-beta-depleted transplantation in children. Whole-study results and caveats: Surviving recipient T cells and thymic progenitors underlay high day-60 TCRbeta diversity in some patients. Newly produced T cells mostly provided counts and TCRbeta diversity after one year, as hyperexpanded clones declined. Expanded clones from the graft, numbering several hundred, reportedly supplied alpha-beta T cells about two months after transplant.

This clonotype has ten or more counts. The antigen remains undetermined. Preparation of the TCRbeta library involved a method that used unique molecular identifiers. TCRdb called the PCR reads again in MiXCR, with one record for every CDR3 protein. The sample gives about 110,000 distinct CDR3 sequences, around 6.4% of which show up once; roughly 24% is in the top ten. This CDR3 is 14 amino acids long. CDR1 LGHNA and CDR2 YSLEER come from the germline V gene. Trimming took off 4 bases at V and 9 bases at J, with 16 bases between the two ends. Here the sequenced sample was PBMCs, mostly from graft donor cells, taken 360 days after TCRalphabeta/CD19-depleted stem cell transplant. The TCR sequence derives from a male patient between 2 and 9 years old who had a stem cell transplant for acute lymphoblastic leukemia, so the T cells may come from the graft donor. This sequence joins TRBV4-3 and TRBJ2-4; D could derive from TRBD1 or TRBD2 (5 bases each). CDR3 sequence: CASSPFGPGSIQYF. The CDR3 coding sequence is TGCGCCAGCAGCCCTTTCGGCCCAGGGAGCATTCAGTACTTC.